A selection of T cell receptor beta chains follows, all from one sample in a study of lung T cells in sarcoidosis with Löfgren's syndrome. One entry per CDR3 protein results from TCRdb running MiXCR on the reads. The sample contains 55,000 to 80,000 distinct CDR3 sequences, about 20% of which appear only once. The sample consisted of CD4+ T cells from PBMCs. Receptor source: a human donor with sarcoidosis (Löfgren's syndrome or another form), or a control subject (not recorded which). Both conserved end residues are part of each CDR3. D genes are given only for firm matches. Size values are once, few and many counts, or a class for expanded clones, and some rows have none.

NA	NA	TRBJ2-6	TRBV7-6	CAGSPRQDRSGANVLTF	TGTGCTGGCAGCCCCCGACAGGATCGCTCTGGGGCCAACGTCCTGACTTTC
few	NA	TRBJ2-7	TRBV3-1	CAAGAYEQYF	TGTGCCGCCGGGGCCTACGAGCAGTACTTC
many	TRBD2	TRBJ2-5	TRBV25-1	CASSPGGRTQYF	TGTGCCAGCAGTCCGGGAGGGAGGACCCAGTACTTC
NA	NA	TRBJ1-3	TRBV30	CAAPRGLGNTIYF	TGTGCCGCCCCCCGCGGGCTTGGAAACACCATATATTTT
many	TRBD2	TRBJ2-3	TRBV20-1	CSASSGTSGFFVAQYF	TGCAGTGCTAGCTCCGGGACTAGCGGATTCTTTGTTGCGCAGTATTTT
many	NA	TRBJ2-3	TRBV27	CASRPHSTDTQYF	TGTGCCAGCAGACCCCATAGCACAGATACGCAGTATTTT
many	NA	TRBJ2-6	TRBV6-1	CASSLAGAGGANVLTF	TGTGCCAGCAGTCTAGCCGGGGCCGGAGGGGCCAACGTCCTGACTTTC
many	TRBD2	TRBJ2-1	TRBV11-2	CASSSGLALYNEQFF	TGTGCCAGCAGCTCTGGACTAGCCCTTTACAATGAGCAGTTCTTC
many	NA	TRBJ1-5	TRBV6-1	CASSESSVQPQHF	TGTGCCAGCAGTGAAAGTTCTGTGCAGCCCCAGCATTTT
NA	NA	TRBJ1-5	TRBV11-2	CASSLRSSNQPQHF	TGTGCCAGCAGCTTACGTTCCTCCAATCAGCCCCAGCATTTT
few	NA	TRBJ1-1	TRBV7-8	CASSLKRENTEAFF	TGTGCCAGCAGCTTAAAACGGGAGAACACTGAAGCTTTCTTT
NA	NA	TRBJ1-3	TRBV3-1	CASSQMGQGNTIYF	TGTGCCAGCAGCCAGATGGGGCAGGGAAACACCATATATTTT
many	NA	TRBJ2-6	TRBV6-6	CASSYPGANVLTF	TGTGCCAGCAGTTACCCTGGGGCCAACGTCCTGACTTTC
many	NA	TRBJ2-7	TRBV20-1	CSARGSAAGAFYEQYF	TGCAGTGCTAGAGGATCCGCCGCGGGCGCATTCTACGAGCAGTACTTC
NA	TRBD2	TRBJ2-1	TRBV14	CASSYLTSGDYNEQFF	TGTGCCAGCAGCTATTTGACTAGCGGGGACTACAATGAGCAGTTCTTC
many	TRBD1	TRBJ2-5	TRBV7-2	CASSFKGARETQYF	TGTGCCAGCAGCTTCAAGGGGGCTAGAGAGACCCAGTACTTC
NA	NA	TRBJ1-1	TRBV12-5	CASGFPHGVTEAFF	TGTGCTAGTGGTTTCCCCCACGGGGTGACTGAAGCTTTCTTT
few	TRBD2	TRBJ2-3	TRBV12-3/TRBV12-4	CASSLVRGVTDTQYF	TGTGCCAGCAGTTTGGTGCGGGGGGTCACAGATACGCAGTATTTT
many	NA	TRBJ1-2	TRBV28	CASSSQGIYGYTF	TGTGCCAGCAGTTCCCAGGGTATCTATGGCTACACCTTC
once	NA	TRBJ2-1	TRBV2	CASRPDGYEQFF	TGTGCCAGCAGACCTGACGGATATGAGCAGTTCTTC
many	TRBD1	TRBJ1-1	TRBV28	CASSLRTGGRGEAFF	TGTGCCAGCAGTCTCCGGACAGGGGGGAGGGGTGAAGCTTTCTTT
NA	TRBD1	TRBJ1-5	TRBV28	CAGSATGVSNQPQHF	TGTGCCGGCAGTGCAACAGGGGTTTCCAATCAGCCCCAGCATTTT